The 20 T cell receptor beta chains below come from one sample, sequenced in a study of blood T cell repertoires in COVID-19. Sequencing was performed with immunoSEQ multiplex PCR; in TCRdb, only in-frame clones are kept and a portion is missing. The sample records approximately 300,000 clones, 65% to 90% being singletons. The sequencing input was PBMCs or T cells enriched from blood (not recorded which). Every receptor here comes from a woman younger than 30 who had recovered from COVID-19.

This clone was detected a few times. The chain employs TRBV19 and TRBJ1-5; D unresolved. This CDR3 contains 12 residues. Trimming took 5 bases from V and 4 from J, leaving 6 bases between them. Germline CDR1 is LNHDA and CDR2 is SQIVND (reference sequence). The CDR3 loop reads CASSWRNQPQHF. The CDR3 DNA reads TGTGCCAGTAGTTGGAGGAATCAGCCCCAGCATTTT. Based on the CDR3 plus reference TRBV19 and TRBJ1-5, the full variable domain is DGGITQSPKYLFRKEGQNVTLSCEQNLNHDAMYWYRQDPGQGLRLIYYSQIVNDFQKGDIAEGYSVSREKKESFPLTVTSAQKNPTAFYLCASSWRNQPQHFGDGTRLSIL.

The rearrangement joins TRBV5-6 to TRBJ1-2; 10 bases map to TRBD1. The CDR3 sequence is 15 residues long. V dropped 4 bases and J dropped 7; count of bases not matched to a gene: 10. Germline-derived CDR1 and CDR2 are SGHDT and YYEEEE. The CDR3 spells CASSILTGGEGGYTF. The CDR3 nucleotides are TGTGCCAGCAGCATCCTGACAGGGGGCGAGGGTGGCTACACCTTC.

The gene calls are TRBV11-3 and TRBJ2-7, with a weak D call TRBD1 (6 bases). The V gene's germline CDR1 is SGHNT and CDR2 YENEEA. This CDR3 region has 13 residues. Trimming shortened V by 5 bases and J by 1 base, and 9 bases separated the two germline ends. CDR3 sequence: CASSRTGSYEQYF. The CDR3 DNA reads as TGTGCCAGCAGCCGAACAGGGTCCTACGAGCAGTACTTC.

The DNA for the CDR3 is TGTGCCAGCAGCCTCTACGGACAGGGGGACTACGAGCAGTACTTC. Amino acid sequence: CASSLYGQGDYEQYF. V usage is TRBV3-1 (or the pseudogene TRBV3-2) and J usage is TRBJ2-7, with 10 positions matching TRBD1. Germline CDR1 and CDR2: LGHDT and YNNKEL (reference sequence). Germline trimming cut 4 bases from V and 3 bases from J; bases unmatched to any gene: 6. CDR3 length: 15 amino acids.

The chain employs TRBV6-6 and TRBJ1-2; TRBD1 matches 7 bases. The J segment lost 2 bases and the V segment lost 2 bases, leaving 2 bases of the junction unmatched. CDR1 and CDR2 from the germline V gene are MNHNY and SVGAGI (reference sequence). The CDR3 is 14 residues long. CDR3 sequence (DNA): TGTGCCAGCAGTTACCAGGGGGTGAACTATGGCTACACCTTC. Residues: CASSYQGVNYGYTF.

This clone was observed many times. This chain joins TRBV30 and TRBJ2-2, with D perhaps TRBD2 (5 bases). The CDR3 is 13 residues long. V was trimmed by 3 bases and J by 2 bases, leaving 7 bases between them. Germline V lookup: CDR1 GTSNPN, CDR2 SVGIG (reference sequence). CDR3 coding DNA: TGTGCCTGGAGCGGACTTAACACCGGGGAGCTGTTTTTT. Translated, it gives CAWSGLNTGELFF.

V is TRBV11-3 and J is TRBJ1-1; TRBD1 aligns across 10 bases. Germline CDR1 reads SGHNT; CDR2 reads YENEEA. V shed 5 bases, J shed 5 bases, and the junction held 11 bases outside the gene matches. CDR3 length: 16 residues. The CDR3 bases are TGTGCCAGCAGCCGAACGAGGACAGGGGGAGGGACTGAAGCTTTCTTT. It codes for CASSRTRTGGGTEAFF.

The gene calls are TRBV5-4 and TRBJ1-4; 7 bases align to TRBD1. Germline lookup yields CDR1 SGHNT and CDR2 YYREEE (reference sequence). The ends lost 4 bases at V and 1 base at J; junction bases unmatched: 7. The CDR3 length is 16 residues. DNA of the CDR3: TGTGCCAGCAGCCCGACAGGGAGCGGAACTAATGAAAAACTGTTTTTT. It specifies CASSPTGSGTNEKLFF.

The CDR3 region has the DNA TGTGCCAGCAGTCCGTACCGGGACAGGACCTACGAGCAGTACTTC. Residues: CASSPYRDRTYEQYF. The chain has TRBV6-5 and TRBJ2-7, with 8 bases that match TRBD1. Germline CDR1 is MNHEY and CDR2 is SVGAGI. The V and J ends lost 5 bases and 2 bases, in that order; junction bases with no gene match: 8. The CDR3 has 15 residues.

The chain is built from TRBV25-1 and TRBJ1-2; D may be TRBD1 (6 bases). The CDR3 length is 13 residues. In germline, CDR1 is MGHDK, CDR2 SYGVNS. The ends were cut back, 7 bases at V and 8 bases at J, with 17 bases in the middle. CDR3 sequence: CASTPDSGWGYTF. Written as DNA, the CDR3 is TGTGCCAGCACCCCGGACAGTGGCTGGGGCTACACCTTC.

The chain is built from TRBV10-1 and TRBJ1-1; D call uncertain. The CDR3 is 14 amino acids. Per germline, CDR1 WNHNN and CDR2 SYGVQD (reference sequence). Trimming left V 0 bases short and J 3 bases short, with 8 bases between. CDR3 in amino acids: CASSESRGDTEAFF. CDR3 DNA sequence: TGCGCCAGCAGTGAGTCGCGGGGAGACACTGAAGCTTTCTTT.

This clone has a single count. The chain uses TRBV10-3 and TRBJ1-3; no definite D call. V shed 7 bases and J shed 2 bases, with 9 bases lying between them. Germline V gene data show CDR1 as ENHRY and CDR2 as SYGVKD. The length of the CDR3 is 13 residues. Here the CDR3 DNA reads TGTGCCATCAAAAACTCAACTGGAAACACCATATATTTT. This sequence encodes CAIKNSTGNTIYF.

J is TRBJ1-1 and V is TRBV12-3 or TRBV12-4; 7 bases match TRBD1. The CDR3 runs 11 residues. V trimming: 6 bases; J trimming: 6 bases; junction bases outside the gene matches: 1. This CDR3 reads CASRTGPEAFF. The CDR3 DNA is TGTGCCAGCAGGACAGGGCCTGAAGCTTTCTTT.

The rearrangement uses TRBV19 and TRBJ2-7; 8 bases map to TRBD1. J gave up 2 bases and V 5 bases, and 5 bases lay outside the gene matches. The CDR3 has 14 residues. CDR1 is LNHDA, CDR2 SQIVND, per germline (reference sequence). The CDR3 sequence is CASSFGQGPYEQYF. As DNA, the CDR3 is TGTGCCAGTAGTTTCGGACAGGGCCCCTACGAGCAGTACTTC.

The chain links TRBV5-6 to TRBJ1-3; D gene uncertain. Trimming left V 3 bases short and J 0 bases short, with 10 bases between. CDR3 length: 15 residues. Germline V gives CDR1 SGHDT, CDR2 YYEEEE. As DNA, the CDR3 is TGTGCCAGCAGCTCCTTTGGAGTCTCTGGAAACACCATATATTTT. Amino acid sequence: CASSSFGVSGNTIYF.

The chain employs TRBV2 and TRBJ1-2; the D gene is possibly TRBD1 (6 bases). Trimming removed 6 bases at V and 4 bases at J, with 15 bases between. This CDR3 comprises 14 residues. The germline V gene has CDR1 SNHLY and CDR2 FYNNEI. The CDR3 is CASRASGEGYGYTF. The CDR3 bases are TGTGCCAGCAGGGCCTCAGGGGAGGGCTATGGCTACACCTTC.

V gene TRBV10-2 combines with J gene TRBJ1-2, with D hard to call. CDR1 is WSHSY and CDR2 is SAAADI in the germline V gene. The V gene lost 3 bases and the J gene lost 5 bases, with 10 bases spanning the gap. This CDR3 has 13 amino acids. CDR3 sequence: CASSDTDSYGYTF. As DNA, the CDR3 is TGCGCCAGCAGTGATACAGATTCTTATGGCTACACCTTC.

This clone was recorded only once. CDR3: CASSEIGGAEAFF. CDR3 nucleotide sequence: TGTGCCAGCAGTGAAATAGGGGGGGCTGAAGCTTTCTTT. V gene TRBV2 combines with J gene TRBJ1-1; the D gene is possibly TRBD1 (6 bases). CDR1 is SNHLY and CDR2 is FYNNEI in the germline V gene. The CDR3 runs 13 residues. V was clipped by 2 bases and J by 6 bases, with 10 bases between them.

This clone has just one count. The chain recombines TRBV7-8 with TRBJ1-5; TRBD1 matches at 7 bases. V trimming: 0 bases; J trimming: 7 bases; junction bases outside the gene matches: 9. The CDR3 spans 16 residues. Germline-derived CDR1 and CDR2 are SGHVS and FQNEAQ. The CDR3 spells CASSLAPYRGGQPQHF. The CDR3 nucleotides are TGTGCCAGCAGCTTAGCGCCCTACAGGGGAGGCCAGCCCCAGCATTTT.

The V gene is TRBV5-1, the J gene TRBJ1-1, with a tentative D call TRBD1 (5 bases). The germline V gene encodes CDR1 SGHRS and CDR2 YFSETQ. V lost 4 bases and J lost 1, with 11 bases in between. This CDR3 has 14 amino acids. The CDR3 is CASSTPTANTEAFF. CDR3 DNA: TGCGCCAGCAGCACACCGACAGCGAACACTGAAGCTTTCTTT.